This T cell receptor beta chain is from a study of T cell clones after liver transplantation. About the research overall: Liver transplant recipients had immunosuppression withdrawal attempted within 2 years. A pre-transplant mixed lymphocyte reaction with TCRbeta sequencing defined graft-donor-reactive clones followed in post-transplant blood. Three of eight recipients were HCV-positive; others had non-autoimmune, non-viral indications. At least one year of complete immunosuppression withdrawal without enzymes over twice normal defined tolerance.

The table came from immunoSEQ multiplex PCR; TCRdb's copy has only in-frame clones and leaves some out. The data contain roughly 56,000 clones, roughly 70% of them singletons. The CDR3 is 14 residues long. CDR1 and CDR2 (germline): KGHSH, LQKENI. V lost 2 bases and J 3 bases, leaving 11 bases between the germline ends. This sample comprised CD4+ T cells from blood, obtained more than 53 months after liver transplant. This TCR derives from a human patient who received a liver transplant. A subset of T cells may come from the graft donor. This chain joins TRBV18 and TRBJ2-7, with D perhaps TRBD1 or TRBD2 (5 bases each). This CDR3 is CASSPGSGSYEQYF. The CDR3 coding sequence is TGTGCCAGCTCACCAGGTTCAGGGAGCTACGAGCAGTACTTC.